A single T cell receptor (beta chain) is shown here with its context. Its target is not known. CDR1 and CDR2 from the germline V gene are MNHNS and SASEGT. CDR3 length equals 15 residues. With 4 bases clipped from V and 3 bases from J, the junction kept 4 bases outside the gene matches. The data derive from a study of response to subunit inactivated influenza vaccine. Study-wide points: Seasonal influenza vaccination, on each occasion, was suggested by the authors to recruit few new T cells.

TCRdb re-derived calls from the RT-PCR reads in MiXCR, one entry per CDR3 protein. Of approximately 700,000 distinct CDR3 sequences listed, around 14% are singletons. The clonotype comes from a man aged 50 to 60 who received an inactivated influenza vaccine. The sequencing here drew on PBMCs from blood, taken approximately 15 days before vaccination. J is TRBJ2-7 and V is TRBV6-1, with 12 bases lining up with TRBD2. The CDR3 here is CASSGLAGVVYEQYF. The CDR3 nucleotides read TGTGCCAGCAGTGGACTAGCGGGAGTCGTCTACGAGCAGTACTTC.